The sequence of this T cell receptor beta chain was determined in a study of T cells in Graves' hyperthyroidism and ophthalmopathy. Across the study: Any treatment followed the collection of peripheral blood at initial diagnosis.

Amplified TCR beta CDR3 regions derived from RNA transcripts. The TCR CDR3 first-round RT-PCR relied on the HTBI primer set. One entry per CDR3 protein results from TCRdb running MiXCR on the multiplex PCR reads. The data contain hundreds of thousands of distinct CDR3 sequences, 15% to 20% of them seen just once; the ten biggest clones take up approximately 50%. The V and J ends lost 1 base and 2 bases respectively, with 7 bases between them. From germline, CDR1 is SGHDT and CDR2 YYEEEE. The CDR3 length is 14 residues. Not enrolled were patients with uncontrolled infection, other autoimmune disease, pregnancy or lactation. Whole-study results and caveats: Ophthalmopathy, which appeared later, was predicted by the model a median around 6.9 months before onset. In the blood, most expanded thyroid clonotypes above 0.001 appeared as well.

Regarding this clonotype: The antigen is unknown.

This TCR was recovered from a man aged 40-49 years with Graves' ophthalmopathy. The sequencing input was blood. This chain joins TRBV5-6 and TRBJ1-3; D is unresolved. CDR3 loop: CASSLWQTGNTIYF. The CDR3, as DNA: TGTGCCAGCAGCTTGTGGCAGACTGGAAACACCATATATTTT.